This T cell receptor beta chain originates from a study of cytotoxic CD8 clonotypes in ibrutinib-treated CLL. Study details: Partial responses totalled approximately 25 and complete responses 2; after median around six years, roughly 14 remained remitted and around twelve progressed.

TCRdb's copy holds only in-frame clones and misses some; the assay was immunoSEQ multiplex PCR. The sample lists about 9,000 clones; about 70% were seen once. This clone was seen only a few times. The CDR3 length is 15 residues. The germline V gene has CDR1 LNHDA and CDR2 SQIVND (reference sequence). The junction had 3 bases not matched to a gene; V was cut back by 6 bases and J by 1 base. This specimen was PBMCs, taken before ibrutinib treatment. V usage is TRBV19 and J usage is TRBJ2-2; the match to TRBD1 covers 9 bases. The receptor was derived from a human donor with chronic lymphocytic leukemia. Written as DNA, the CDR3 is TGTGCCAGTAGACAGGGGGCGGGGAACACCGGGGAGCTGTTTTTT. This sequence encodes CASRQGAGNTGELFF.